These T cell receptor beta chains were read from a single sample in a study of blood T cell repertoires in COVID-19. This table comes from immunoSEQ multiplex PCR, and its TCRdb copy is limited to in-frame clones, with some not included. The sample holds over 110,000 clones, around 76% seen once. Specimen: peripheral blood. The receptors were sampled from an elderly man with acute or convalescent COVID-19. Each CDR3 is given with its conserved first and last residue. Fields, in order: D gene, V gene, J gene, clone size, CDR3 protein, CDR3 DNA. D genes are given only for firm matches. Some rows mark clone size as missing; the rest say once, few, many or name a class of expanded clone.

TRBD1	TRBV7-2	TRBJ2-2	once	CASSPGGRVTGELFF	TGTGCCAGCAGCCCAGGGGGCAGGGTTACCGGGGAGCTGTTTTTT
-	TRBV19	TRBJ2-1	-	CASSWAGLYVGNEQFF	TGTGCCAGTAGTTGGGCAGGGTTGTACGTAGGCAATGAGCAGTTCTTC
-	TRBV5-1	TRBJ2-7	-	CASSPQQGVYEQYF	TGCGCCAGCAGTCCTCAACAGGGAGTCTACGAGCAGTACTTC
TRBD1	TRBV7-9	TRBJ1-6	few	CASRQGEGSPLHF	TGTGCCAGCAGACAGGGGGAAGGCTCACCCCTCCACTTT
-	TRBV15	TRBJ1-2	-	CATSFGRADYGYTF	TGTGCCACCAGCTTCGGGAGGGCAGACTATGGCTACACCTTC
TRBD2	TRBV5-1	TRBJ2-7	-	CASSFLAGGQGEQYF	TGCGCCAGCAGCTTTCTAGCGGGGGGGCAAGGCGAGCAGTACTTC
TRBD1	TRBV19	TRBJ1-2	-	CASTRAGGNYGYTF	TGTGCCAGTACTCGCGCAGGGGGAAACTATGGCTACACCTTC
-	TRBV6-5	TRBJ2-6	-	CASALEVSGANVLTF	TGTGCCAGCGCCCTGGAGGTTTCTGGGGCCAACGTCCTGACTTTC
TRBD2	TRBV28	TRBJ2-5	-	CASSKAGGLGETQYF	TGTGCCAGCAGTAAAGCGGGGGGGCTGGGAGAGACCCAGTACTTC
-	TRBV6-5	TRBJ1-3	few	CASSLDSTSGNTIYF	TGTGCCAGCAGTTTAGACAGTACCTCTGGAAACACCATATATTTT
-	TRBV10-3	TRBJ1-2	-	CAISEAGLGGYTF	TGTGCCATCAGTGAAGCAGGGTTGGGTGGCTACACCTTC
TRBD1	TRBV19	TRBJ1-5	once	CASSFGTVNQPQHF	TGTGCCAGTAGTTTCGGGACAGTCAATCAGCCCCAGCATTTT
-	TRBV15	TRBJ1-2	-	CATSRGPGRGDGYTF	TGTGCCACCAGCAGAGGCCCCGGCAGGGGCGATGGCTACACCTTC
-	TRBV10-3	TRBJ1-2	few	CAISGTRDFVDTF	TGTGCCATCAGTGGAACCCGGGACTTTGTGGACACCTTC
TRBD1	TRBV7-2	TRBJ2-2	-	CASSTGQGRSGELFF	TGTGCCAGCAGCACCGGACAGGGACGGTCCGGGGAGCTGTTTTTT
-	TRBV5-8	TRBJ1-6	few	CASSLGPWNSPLHF	TGTGCCAGCAGCCTAGGCCCTTGGAATTCACCCCTCCACTTT
-	TRBV4-2	TRBJ1-6	-	CASSQSGGESPLHF	TGTGCCAGCAGCCAAAGCGGGGGGGAGTCACCCCTCCACTTT
TRBD2	TRBV19	TRBJ2-7	-	CATRGTSGDSYEQYF	TGTGCCACCAGAGGGACTAGCGGGGACTCCTACGAGCAGTACTTC
TRBD2	TRBV5-8	TRBJ2-1	-	CASSVGGDFYNEQFF	TGTGCCAGCAGCGTCGGGGGGGATTTCTACAATGAGCAGTTCTTC
-	TRBV6-6	TRBJ1-1	-	CASSQQVLVTEAFF	TGTGCCAGCAGCCAACAGGTACTGGTCACTGAAGCTTTCTTT
TRBD1	TRBV7-2	TRBJ2-4	-	CASSLGQGPNIQYF	TGTGCCAGCAGCTTAGGACAGGGGCCAAACATTCAGTACTTC
-	TRBV6-5	TRBJ2-5	-	CASSTRDTQETQYF	TGTGCCAGCAGCACCCGGGACACTCAAGAGACCCAGTACTTC
TRBD1	TRBV5-5	TRBJ2-7	-	CASSKPGQSYEQYF	TGTGCCAGCAGTAAGCCGGGACAGTCCTACGAGCAGTACTTC
TRBD1	TRBV6-6	TRBJ2-7	-	CASILSMDRVYEQYF	TGTGCCAGCATCTTATCTATGGACAGGGTTTACGAGCAGTACTTC
-	TRBV5-1	TRBJ1-1	-	CASSEGEETEAFF	TGCGCCAGCAGCGAAGGAGAAGAGACTGAAGCTTTCTTT
-	TRBV5-8	TRBJ1-4	few	CASSRDPTATNEKLFF	TGTGCCAGCAGCCGAGACCCGACAGCTACTAATGAAAAACTGTTTTTT
TRBD1	TRBV18	TRBJ1-4	-	CASSSGQAATNEKLFF	TGTGCCAGCTCATCCGGACAGGCCGCAACTAATGAAAAACTGTTTTTT